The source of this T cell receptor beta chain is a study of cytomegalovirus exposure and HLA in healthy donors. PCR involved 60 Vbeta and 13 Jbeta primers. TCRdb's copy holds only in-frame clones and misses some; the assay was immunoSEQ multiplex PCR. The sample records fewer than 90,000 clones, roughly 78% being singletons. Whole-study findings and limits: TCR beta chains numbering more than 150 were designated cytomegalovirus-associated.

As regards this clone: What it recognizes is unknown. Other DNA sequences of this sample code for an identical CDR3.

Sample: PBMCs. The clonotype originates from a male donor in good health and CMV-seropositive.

The CDR3 bases are TGCAGCTTCACAGGACGGAGCTCCTACAATGAGCAGTTCTTC. Encoded protein: CSFTGRSSYNEQFF. The chain carries TRBV29-1 and TRBJ2-1, with D possibly matching TRBD1 (5 bases). There are 14 residues in the CDR3. Trimming took off 8 bases at V and 0 bases at J, with 14 bases between the two ends. Germline V gene sequence: CDR1 SQVTM, CDR2 ANQGSEA.